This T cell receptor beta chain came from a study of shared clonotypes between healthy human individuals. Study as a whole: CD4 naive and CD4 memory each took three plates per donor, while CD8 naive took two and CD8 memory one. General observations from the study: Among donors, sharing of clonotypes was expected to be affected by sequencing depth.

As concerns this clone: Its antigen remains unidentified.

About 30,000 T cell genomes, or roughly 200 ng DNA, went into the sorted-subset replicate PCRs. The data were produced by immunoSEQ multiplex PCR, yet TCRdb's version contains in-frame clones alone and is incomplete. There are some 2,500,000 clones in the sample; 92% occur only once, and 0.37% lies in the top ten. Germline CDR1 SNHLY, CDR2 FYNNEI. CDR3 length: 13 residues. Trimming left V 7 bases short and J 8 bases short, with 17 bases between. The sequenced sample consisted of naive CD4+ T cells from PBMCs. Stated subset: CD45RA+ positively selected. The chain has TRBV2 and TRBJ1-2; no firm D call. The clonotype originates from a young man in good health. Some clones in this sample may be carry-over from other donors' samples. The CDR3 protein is CASISGPGRGYTF. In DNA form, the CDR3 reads TGTGCCAGCATCTCTGGGCCCGGCAGGGGCTACACCTTC.